The 8 T cell receptor beta chains below all came from one sample that was sequenced in a study of blood T cell repertoires in COVID-19. Sequencing was performed with immunoSEQ multiplex PCR; in TCRdb, only in-frame clones are kept and a portion is missing. The sample holds around 210,000 clones; 85% are singletons and the top ten take 5% to 6.5%. The sequencing input was peripheral blood. The origin of the receptors is a man aged 50-60 years with COVID-19, enrolled during active disease.

The chain joins TRBV10-1 to TRBJ2-1; TRBD2 aligns across 9 bases. This CDR3 contains 16 residues. Unmatched junction bases numbered 10, after V lost 6 bases and J lost 4 bases. Looked up from germline, CDR1 is WNHNN and CDR2 is SYGVQD (reference sequence). The DNA of the CDR3 is TGCGCCAGCAGCAAAGGCGGCGGGGGGGGGTACAATGAGCAGTTCTTC. Residues: CASSKGGGGGYNEQFF.

The chain combines TRBV3-1 (or the pseudogene TRBV3-2) with TRBJ2-1; 14 bases agree with TRBD2. The CDR3 has 15 residues. V gave up 4 bases and J gave up 6 bases; unmatched junction bases: 2. Germline CDR1 LGHDT, CDR2 YNNKEL (reference sequence). CDR3 region: CASSRLAGGSNEQFF. For the CDR3, the DNA is TGTGCCAGCAGCCGACTAGCGGGGGGGAGCAATGAGCAGTTCTTC.

The chain uses TRBV5-1 and TRBJ2-7; D is uncertain. Per the germline V gene, CDR1 is SGHRS and CDR2 is YFSETQ. Trimming cost V 0 bases and J 4 bases, with 11 bases left between them. This CDR3 spans 14 amino acids. CDR3 sequence (DNA): TGCGCCAGCAGCTTGGATTTCCCAGGTTACGAGCAGTACTTC. It codes for CASSLDFPGYEQYF.

The chain has TRBV9 and TRBJ2-3, with 12 bases that match TRBD2. The germline CDR1 and CDR2 sequences are SGDLS and YYNGEE. The length of the CDR3 is 17 residues. The ends lost 4 bases at V and 3 bases at J; junction bases unmatched: 9. The CDR3 region is CASSNPTSGGPTDTQYF. CDR3 bases: TGTGCCAGCAGCAACCCGACTAGCGGGGGTCCGACAGATACGCAGTATTTT.

This clone has only a few counts. This chain connects TRBV4-2 to TRBJ2-5, with 11 bases fitting TRBD2. The germline V gene encodes CDR1 LGHNA and CDR2 YNFKEQ. The length of the CDR3 is 17 residues. The ends lost 4 bases at V and 0 bases at J; junction bases unmatched: 7. The CDR3 here is CASSPKLAGGHQETQYF. The DNA of the CDR3 is TGTGCCAGCAGCCCCAAGCTAGCGGGGGGACACCAAGAGACCCAGTACTTC.

J is TRBJ1-1 and V is TRBV5-8, with D perhaps TRBD1 (5 bases). Germline CDR1 is SGHTS and CDR2 is YDEGEE. V dropped 10 bases and J dropped 5 bases, with 21 bases sitting between them. This CDR3 has 14 residues. CDR3: CAAKAGGVFTEAFF. In DNA, the CDR3 is TGTGCCGCAAAAGCGGGAGGGGTTTTTACTGAAGCTTTCTTT.

The chain uses TRBV9 and TRBJ2-5; TRBD1 matches 8 bases. Germline assignment: CDR1 SGDLS and CDR2 YYNGEE. The CDR3 totals 14 residues. The J segment lost 5 bases and the V segment lost 3 bases, leaving 6 bases of the junction unmatched. This CDR3 reads CASSAAGGSETQYF. Written as DNA, the CDR3 is TGTGCCAGCAGCGCGGCAGGGGGCTCGGAGACCCAGTACTTC. Variable domain in full (rest from reference TRBV9 and TRBJ2-5): DSGVTQTPKHLITATGQRVTLRCSPRSGDLSVYWYQQSLDQGLQFLIQYYNGEERAKGNILERFSAQQFPDLHSELNLSSLELGDSALYFCASSAAGGSETQYFGPGTRLLVL.

The chain carries TRBV6-5 and TRBJ2-6; a weak D match, TRBD2 (6 bases). The CDR3 runs to 13 residues. Trimming removed 6 bases from V and 12 bases from J, with 15 bases in between. The germline V gene encodes CDR1 MNHEY and CDR2 SVGAGI. CDR3 DNA sequence: TGTGCCAGCAGATCCGGGACTGCAGGCGTCCTGACTTTC. This codes for CASRSGTAGVLTF.